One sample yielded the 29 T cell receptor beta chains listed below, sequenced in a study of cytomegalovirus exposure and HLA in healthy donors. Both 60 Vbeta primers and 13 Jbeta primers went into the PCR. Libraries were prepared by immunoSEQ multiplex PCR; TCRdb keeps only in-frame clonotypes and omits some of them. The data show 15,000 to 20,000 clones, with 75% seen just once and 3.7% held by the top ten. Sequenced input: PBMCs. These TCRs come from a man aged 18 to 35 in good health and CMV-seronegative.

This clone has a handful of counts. In DNA form, the CDR3 reads TGTGCCAGCAAGCGGGACGGAGGTTTTTGGCAGCCCCAGCATTTT. It translates to CASKRDGGFWQPQHF. The V call is TRBV6-6, the J call TRBJ1-5; TRBD1 is a possible D gene (5 bases). Trimming took off 7 bases at V and 7 bases at J, with 20 bases between the two ends. Germline assignment: CDR1 MNHNY and CDR2 SVGAGI (reference sequence). CDR3 length equals 15 residues.

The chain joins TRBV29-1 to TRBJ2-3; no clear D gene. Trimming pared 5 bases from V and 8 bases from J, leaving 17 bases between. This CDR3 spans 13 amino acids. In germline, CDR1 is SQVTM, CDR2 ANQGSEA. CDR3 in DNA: TGCAGCGTTTTAGAGAGAGTTCGCTTTACGCAGTATTTT. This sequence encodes CSVLERVRFTQYF.

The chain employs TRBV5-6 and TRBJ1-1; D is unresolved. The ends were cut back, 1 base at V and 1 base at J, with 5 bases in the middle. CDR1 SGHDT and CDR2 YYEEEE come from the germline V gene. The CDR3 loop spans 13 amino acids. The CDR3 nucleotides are TGTGCCAGCAGCTTGCGGGGGAACACTGAAGCTTTCTTT. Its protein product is CASSLRGNTEAFF.

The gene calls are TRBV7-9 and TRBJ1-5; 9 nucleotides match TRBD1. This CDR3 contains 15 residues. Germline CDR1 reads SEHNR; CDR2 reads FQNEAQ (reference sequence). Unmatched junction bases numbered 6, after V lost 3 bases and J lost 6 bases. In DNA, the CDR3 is TGTGCCAGCAGCTTGGGGGGACAGGGAAGTCAGCCCCAGCATTTT. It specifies CASSLGGQGSQPQHF.

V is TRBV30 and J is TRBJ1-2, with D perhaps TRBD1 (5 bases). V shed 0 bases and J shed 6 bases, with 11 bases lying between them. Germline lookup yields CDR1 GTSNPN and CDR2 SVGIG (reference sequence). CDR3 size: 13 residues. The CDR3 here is CAWSVKGSNGYTF. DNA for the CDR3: TGTGCCTGGAGTGTAAAGGGGTCCAATGGCTACACCTTC.

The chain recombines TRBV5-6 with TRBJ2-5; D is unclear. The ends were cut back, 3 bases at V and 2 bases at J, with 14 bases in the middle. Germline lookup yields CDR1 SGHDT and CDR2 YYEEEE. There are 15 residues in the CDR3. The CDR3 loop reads CASSWWQAVQETQYF. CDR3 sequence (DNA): TGTGCCAGCAGCTGGTGGCAGGCCGTTCAAGAGACCCAGTACTTC.

CDR3 DNA sequence: TGCAGCGTGCTGACTCAGCTAAGCTATGGCTACACCTTC. Translated: CSVLTQLSYGYTF. The rearrangement joins TRBV29-1 to TRBJ1-2; D call uncertain. The CDR3 runs 13 residues. Germline values: CDR1 SQVTM, CDR2 ANQGSEA. V was cut by 6 bases and J by 4 bases, with 15 bases left in between.

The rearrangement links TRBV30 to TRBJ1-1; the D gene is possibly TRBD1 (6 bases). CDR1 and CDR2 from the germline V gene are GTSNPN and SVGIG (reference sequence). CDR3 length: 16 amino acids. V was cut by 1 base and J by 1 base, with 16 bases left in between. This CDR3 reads CAWSARNRVGNTEAFF. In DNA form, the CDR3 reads TGTGCCTGGAGTGCCCGGAACAGGGTGGGGAACACTGAAGCTTTCTTT.

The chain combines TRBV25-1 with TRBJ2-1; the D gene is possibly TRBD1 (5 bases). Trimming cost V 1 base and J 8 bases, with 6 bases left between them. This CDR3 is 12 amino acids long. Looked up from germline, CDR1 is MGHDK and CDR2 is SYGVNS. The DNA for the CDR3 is TGTGCCAGCAGTGAATCAGGGTATGAGCAGTTCTTC. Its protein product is CASSESGYEQFF.

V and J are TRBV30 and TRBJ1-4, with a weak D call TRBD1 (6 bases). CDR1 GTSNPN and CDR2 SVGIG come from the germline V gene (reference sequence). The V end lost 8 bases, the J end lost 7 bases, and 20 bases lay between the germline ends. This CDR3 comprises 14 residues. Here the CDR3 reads CAALTGLDGEKLFF. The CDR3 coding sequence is TGTGCCGCTTTGACAGGCCTCGACGGTGAAAAACTGTTTTTT.

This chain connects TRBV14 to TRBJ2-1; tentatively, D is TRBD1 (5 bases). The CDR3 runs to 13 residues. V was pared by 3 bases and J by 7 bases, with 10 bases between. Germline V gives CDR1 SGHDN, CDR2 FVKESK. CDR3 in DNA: TGTGCCAGCAGCCACCCTAAGGGGAATGAGCAGTTCTTC. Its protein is CASSHPKGNEQFF.

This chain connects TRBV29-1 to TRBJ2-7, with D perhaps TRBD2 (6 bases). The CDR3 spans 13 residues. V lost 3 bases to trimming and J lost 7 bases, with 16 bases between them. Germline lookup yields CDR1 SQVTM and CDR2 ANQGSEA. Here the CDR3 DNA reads TGCAGCGTTGATACCGGGACTGTGGGTGAGCAGTACTTC. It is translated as CSVDTGTVGEQYF.

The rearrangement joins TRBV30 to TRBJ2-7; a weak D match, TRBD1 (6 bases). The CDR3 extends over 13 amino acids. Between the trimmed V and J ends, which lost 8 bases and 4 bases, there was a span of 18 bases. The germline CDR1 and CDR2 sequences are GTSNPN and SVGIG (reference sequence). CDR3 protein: CAGGDGTKYEQYF. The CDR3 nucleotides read TGTGCCGGCGGAGACGGGACAAAATACGAGCAGTACTTC.

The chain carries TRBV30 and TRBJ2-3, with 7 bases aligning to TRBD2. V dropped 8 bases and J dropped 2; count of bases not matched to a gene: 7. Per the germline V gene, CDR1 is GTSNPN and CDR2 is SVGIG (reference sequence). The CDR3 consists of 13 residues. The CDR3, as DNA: TGTGCCAGAGGGAGGGGATACACAGATACGCAGTATTTT. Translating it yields CARGRGYTDTQYF.

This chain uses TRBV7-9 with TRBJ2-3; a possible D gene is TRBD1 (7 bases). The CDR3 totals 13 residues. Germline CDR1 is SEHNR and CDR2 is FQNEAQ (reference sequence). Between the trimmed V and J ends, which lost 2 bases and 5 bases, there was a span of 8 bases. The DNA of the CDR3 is TGTGCCAGCAGCTTACAGGGGGGAGATACGCAGTATTTT. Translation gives CASSLQGGDTQYF.

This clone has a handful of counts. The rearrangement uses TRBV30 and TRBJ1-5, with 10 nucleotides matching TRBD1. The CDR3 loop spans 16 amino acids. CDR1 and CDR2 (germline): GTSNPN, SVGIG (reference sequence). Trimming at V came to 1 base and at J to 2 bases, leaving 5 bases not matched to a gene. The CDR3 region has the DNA TGTGCCTGGAGTGGACAGGGGGCTTTGGGCAATCAGCCCCAGCATTTT. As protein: CAWSGQGALGNQPQHF.

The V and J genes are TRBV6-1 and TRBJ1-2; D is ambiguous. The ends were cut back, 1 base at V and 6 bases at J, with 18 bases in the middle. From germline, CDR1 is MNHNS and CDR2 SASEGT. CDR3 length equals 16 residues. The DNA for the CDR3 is TGTGCCAGCAGTGAAGGGGTAGCTCTCGGGAAGGATGGCTACACCTTC. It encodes CASSEGVALGKDGYTF.

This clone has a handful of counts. The CDR3 loop reads CSAGLGTDTQYF. DNA of the CDR3: TGCAGCGCGGGACTAGGGACAGATACGCAGTATTTT. This sequence joins TRBV29-1 and TRBJ2-3, with 8 bases that match TRBD2. After removal of 7 bases from V and 3 bases from J, the junction contained 3 bases not matched to a gene. The V gene's germline CDR1 is SQVTM and CDR2 ANQGSEA. This CDR3 has 12 residues.

The DNA of the CDR3 is TGCAGCGTTGACTCAGGCTACAATGAGCAGTTCTTC. This codes for CSVDSGYNEQFF. V gene TRBV29-1 combines with J gene TRBJ2-1, with unresolved D. Germline values: CDR1 SQVTM, CDR2 ANQGSEA. Trimming removed 3 bases at V and 3 bases at J, with 6 bases between. The CDR3 is 12 amino acids.

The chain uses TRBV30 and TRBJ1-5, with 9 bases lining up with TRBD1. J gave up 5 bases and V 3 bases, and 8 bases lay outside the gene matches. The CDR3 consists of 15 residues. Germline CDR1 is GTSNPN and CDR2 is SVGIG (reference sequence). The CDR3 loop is CAWSEDRGSDQPQHF. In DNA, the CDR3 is TGTGCCTGGAGCGAAGACAGGGGGAGCGATCAGCCCCAGCATTTT.

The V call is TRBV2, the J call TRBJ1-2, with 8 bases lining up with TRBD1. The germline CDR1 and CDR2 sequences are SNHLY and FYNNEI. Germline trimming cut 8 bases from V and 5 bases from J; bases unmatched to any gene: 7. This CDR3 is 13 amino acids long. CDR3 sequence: CASGDRSIYGYTF. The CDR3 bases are TGTGCCAGCGGGGACAGGTCGATTTATGGCTACACCTTC.

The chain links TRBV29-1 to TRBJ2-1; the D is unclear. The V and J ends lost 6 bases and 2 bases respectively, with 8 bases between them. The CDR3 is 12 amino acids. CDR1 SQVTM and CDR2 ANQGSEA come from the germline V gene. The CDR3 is CSVFRAYNEQFF. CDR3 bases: TGCAGCGTGTTCCGGGCCTACAATGAGCAGTTCTTC.

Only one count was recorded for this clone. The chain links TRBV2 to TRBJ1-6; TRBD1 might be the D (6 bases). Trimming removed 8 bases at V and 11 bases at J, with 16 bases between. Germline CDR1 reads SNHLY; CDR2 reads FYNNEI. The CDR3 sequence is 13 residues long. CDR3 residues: CASRRGGGTPLHF. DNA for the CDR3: TGTGCCAGCCGAAGGGGAGGGGGAACACCCCTCCACTTT.

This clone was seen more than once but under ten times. CDR3 amino acids: CASSELWDREGYTF. The CDR3, as DNA: TGTGCCAGCAGTGAACTGTGGGACAGGGAGGGCTACACCTTC. The chain employs TRBV6-1 and TRBJ1-2, with 9 bases aligning to TRBD1. Unmatched junction bases numbered 6, after V lost 2 bases and J lost 8 bases. In germline, CDR1 is MNHNS, CDR2 SASEGT. The CDR3 runs 14 residues.

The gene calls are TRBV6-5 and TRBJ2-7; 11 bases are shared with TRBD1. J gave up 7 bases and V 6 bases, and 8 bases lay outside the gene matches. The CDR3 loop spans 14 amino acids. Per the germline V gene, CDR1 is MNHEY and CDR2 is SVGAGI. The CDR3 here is CASSRGQGAREQYF. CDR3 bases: TGTGCCAGCAGCCGCGGACAGGGGGCAAGGGAGCAGTACTTC.

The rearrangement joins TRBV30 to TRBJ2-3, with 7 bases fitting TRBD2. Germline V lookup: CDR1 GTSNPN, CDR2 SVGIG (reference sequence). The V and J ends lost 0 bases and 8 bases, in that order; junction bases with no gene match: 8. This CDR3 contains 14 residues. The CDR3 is CAWSVGLAAFTQYF. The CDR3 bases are TGTGCCTGGAGTGTAGGGCTAGCGGCGTTTACGCAGTATTTT.

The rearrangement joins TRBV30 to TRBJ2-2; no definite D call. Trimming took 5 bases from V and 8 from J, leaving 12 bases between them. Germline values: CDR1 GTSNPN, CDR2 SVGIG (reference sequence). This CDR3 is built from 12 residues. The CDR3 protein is CAWASLAGELFF. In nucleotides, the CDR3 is TGTGCCTGGGCTAGTTTAGCTGGGGAGCTGTTTTTT.

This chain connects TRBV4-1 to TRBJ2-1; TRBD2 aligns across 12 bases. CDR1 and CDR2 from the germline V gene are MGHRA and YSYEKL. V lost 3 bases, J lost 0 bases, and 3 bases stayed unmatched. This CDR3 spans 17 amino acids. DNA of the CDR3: TGCGCCAGCAGCCATCGACTAGCGGGGGACTCCTACAATGAGCAGTTCTTC. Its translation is CASSHRLAGDSYNEQFF.

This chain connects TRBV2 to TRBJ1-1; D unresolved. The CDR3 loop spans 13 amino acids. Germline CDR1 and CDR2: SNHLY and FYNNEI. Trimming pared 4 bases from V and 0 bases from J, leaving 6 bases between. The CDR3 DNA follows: TGTGCCAGCAGTGCCAGTATGAACACTGAAGCTTTCTTT. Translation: CASSASMNTEAFF.